The rows below give T cell receptor beta chains drawn from one sample of a study of graft-versus-host responses after intestinal transplantation. Here immunoSEQ multiplex PCR was the method, and the copy in TCRdb shows in-frame clones only, minus some. The data hold some 15,000 clones, with approximately 86% observed a single time. Sequenced here: ileum tissue, sampled 17 days after transplant. These receptors all come from a human patient who received an intestinal transplant, so some T cells may come from the graft donor. The CDR3 runs from the conserved cysteine through the conserved F or W. The D gene is left open where the match is weak. Size is stated for part of the rows, as once, few or many counts, or as a class when the clone is expanded.

TRBJ2-3 | TRBD2 | TRBV2 | . | TGTGCCAGCAGTGGGCGGGAGAGCACAGATACGCAGTATTTT | CASSGRESTDTQYF
TRBJ2-7 | . | TRBV11-2 | . | TGTGCCAGCAGCTCCCAAGCCGGGTTGGGCTACGAGCAGTACTTC | CASSSQAGLGYEQYF
TRBJ2-7 | . | TRBV5-1 | . | TGTGCCAGCAGCTTGGAAGGCGGCTTCAGCTCCTACGAGCAGTACTTC | CASSLEGGFSSYEQYF
TRBJ2-3 | TRBD1 | TRBV27 | once | TGTGCCAGCAATAGAGGGACAGGGTTAGATACGCAGTATTTT | CASNRGTGLDTQYF
TRBJ1-1 | TRBD1 | TRBV19 | once | TGTGCCAGTAGTACCGCAGGGGGGTCGGGTGAAGCTTTCTTT | CASSTAGGSGEAFF
TRBJ1-4 | TRBD1 | TRBV6-5 | . | TGTGCCAGCAGTTCACAAAGGACAGGGGGATGGGAAAAACTGTTTTTT | CASSSQRTGGWEKLFF
TRBJ2-5 | TRBD2 | TRBV4-2 | . | TGTGCCAGCAGCCAAGTGGGAGGGGCCCCAGAGACCCAGTACTTC | CASSQVGGAPETQYF
TRBJ2-1 | . | TRBV28 | . | TGTGCCAGCAGTTTATGGTTTCAGGGTAATGAGCAGTTCTTC | CASSLWFQGNEQFF
TRBJ2-2 | . | TRBV30 | . | TGTGCCTGGGAAGCCGGGGAGCTGTTTTTT | CAWEAGELFF
TRBJ2-7 | TRBD2 | TRBV10-1 | . | TGCGCCAGCAGTCCTTATCCGGGACTAGCGTCCTACGAGCAGTACTTC | CASSPYPGLASYEQYF
TRBJ2-7 | TRBD1 | TRBV27 | . | TGTGCCAGCAGTTTAATCCCGGGACAGGTTTACTACGAGCAGTACTTC | CASSLIPGQVYYEQYF
TRBJ1-2 | TRBD1 | TRBV29-1 | once | TGCAGCGTCGGACAGGGGGCAGGGGGCTACACCTTC | CSVGQGAGGYTF
TRBJ2-1 | TRBD2 | TRBV13 | . | TGTGCCAGCAGCTTATGGGAAGCGGGAACAAGCTACAATGAGCAGTTCTTC | CASSLWEAGTSYNEQFF
TRBJ1-3 | . | TRBV28 | . | TGTGCCAGCAGTTTAATGGGGCACTCTGGAAACACCATATATTTT | CASSLMGHSGNTIYF
TRBJ2-1 | . | TRBV13 | . | TGTGCCAGCAGCTCTGCCGGGAGGCAGTTCTTC | CASSSAGRQFF
TRBJ2-7 | TRBD2 | TRBV15 | . | TGTGCCACCAGCGGCCGGACTAGCGGAACCTACGAGCAGTACTTC | CATSGRTSGTYEQYF
TRBJ2-7 | . | TRBV5-1 | . | TGCGCCAGCAGCTCGGTGGTTGGGGGGCACACCTACGAGCAGTACTTC | CASSSVVGGHTYEQYF
TRBJ2-1 | . | TRBV4-2 | . | TGTGCCAGCAGCCAAGAAAGGGTTATCGTAGGTGAGCAGTTCTTC | CASSQERVIVGEQFF
TRBJ1-1 | . | TRBV28 | few | TGTGCCAGCAGTTTAATTCGGAGAACTGAAGCTTTCTTT | CASSLIRRTEAFF
TRBJ2-3 | . | TRBV7-9 | once | TGTGCCAGCAGCACACAGGGAAGCACAGATACGCAGTATTTT | CASSTQGSTDTQYF
TRBJ2-7 | TRBD2 | TRBV9 | . | TGTGCCAGCAGCGGTAGCGGGAGTCCTTACGAGCAGTACTTC | CASSGSGSPYEQYF
TRBJ2-1 | . | TRBV11-2 | . | TGTGCCAGCAGCTTTTTGGGACGGACCTACAATGAGCAGTTCTTC | CASSFLGRTYNEQFF
TRBJ2-5 | TRBD1 | TRBV27 | . | TGTGCCAGCAGTTTATTCCCCAGGGGGCCGAGAGAGACCCAGTACTTC | CASSLFPRGPRETQYF
TRBJ2-1 | TRBD2 | TRBV2 | few | TGTGCCAGCAGAGTGCCTAGCGGCTTCAATGAGCAGTTCTTC | CASRVPSGFNEQFF